This T cell receptor (beta chain) originates from a study of identical twins. The study, taken as a whole, reports: Where out-of-frame alpha sequences were twin-shared, they showed excess low generation probability. The abundant beta clonotypes from cord blood had fewer insertions, and memory repertoires had none of this. Twins showed weaker excess sharing in their beta out-of-frame sequences.

This clonotype was counted many times. Its antigen is as yet unknown. This CDR3 contains 13 residues. V lost 4 bases, J lost 1 base, and 3 bases stayed unmatched. Germline values: CDR1 SQVTM, CDR2 ANQGSEA. TCRdb re-called the 5' RACE reads with MiXCR, one entry per CDR3 protein. The data show hundreds of thousands of distinct CDR3 sequences, 8.5% to 9.5% seen once. The donor group consisted entirely of healthy Caucasians. The data also belong to a second study, concerning yellow fever vaccine responses in identical twins.

This TCR was sampled from a woman younger than 35 in good health. Sequenced: CD8+ T cells sorted from blood. The genes are TRBV29-1 and TRBJ2-7, with 8 nucleotides matching TRBD2. CDR3 nucleotide sequence: TGCAGCGTTGGTCCTAGCGGGTCCTACGAGCAGTACTTC. Encoded protein: CSVGPSGSYEQYF.